The entry below describes one TCR beta chain. Antigen: not known. Per germline, CDR1 GTSNPN and CDR2 SVGIG (reference sequence). This CDR3 is built from 13 residues. With V trimmed by 4 bases and J by 5 bases, 7 bases remained unmatched. This entry comes from a study of beta chain features in type 1 diabetes. Study-level points and caveats: Researchers reported that naive, central memory and Treg TCRB repertoires appeared more similar in patients than in healthy donors. Diminished insertions and augmented deletions at VDJ junctions characterized type 1 diabetes patients. A moderate, significant TCRB CDR3 shortening appeared in type 1 diabetes across four CD4+ subsets.

TCRB transcripts that were expressed got sequenced, as all of the isolated RNA had been reverse transcribed. Roughly 3.7 million reads, on average, came from each naive, central memory and regulatory T cell sample. This table comes from immunoSEQ multiplex PCR, and its TCRdb copy is limited to in-frame clones, with some not included. Of roughly 340,000 clones in the sample, roughly 13% are singletons; the top ten hold around 0.016%. CD45RO/CCR7/CD25/CD127/CD95/CD27 separated CD4+ naive, central memory, regulatory and stem cell-like memory cells by sorting. What was sequenced was naive CD4+ T cells from blood. This chain uses TRBV30 with TRBJ2-5, with 7 bases identical to TRBD2. This clonotype was sampled from a woman under 30 with type 1 diabetes. The chain's CDR3 is CAWTRGGLETQYF. In nucleotides, the CDR3 is TGTGCCTGGACCCGGGGAGGGCTGGAGACCCAGTACTTC.